The 3 T cell receptor beta chains below come from one sample, sequenced in a study of T cells in Graves' hyperthyroidism and ophthalmopathy. Researchers took RNA transcripts and amplified the TCR beta CDR3 regions from them. An initial round of RT-PCR targeting the TCR CDR3 relied on the HTBI primer set. TCRdb redid the calling of the multiplex PCR reads with MiXCR, one entry per CDR3 protein. The data contain around 380,000 distinct CDR3 sequences, roughly 12% of them singletons. Sequencing was performed on blood. The receptors shown here come from a man aged 30 to 45 with Graves' hyperthyroidism that later progressed to Graves' ophthalmopathy.

V gene TRBV9 combines with J gene TRBJ1-3, with 8 bases lining up with TRBD1. Unmatched junction bases numbered 6, after V lost 3 bases and J lost 4 bases. From germline, CDR1 is SGDLS and CDR2 YYNGEE. The CDR3 consists of 15 residues. The CDR3 DNA reads TGTGCCAGCAGCGCTGACAGGGGTTCCGGAAACACCATATATTTT. Translation: CASSADRGSGNTIYF.

This clonotype was seen at least ten times. This chain joins TRBV3-1 and TRBJ1-2; D unclear. The CDR3 covers 13 residues. Germline values: CDR1 LGHDT, CDR2 YNNKEL (reference sequence). The V end was cut by 4 bases, the J end by 2 bases, with 8 bases between. CDR3 loop: CASSPTMNYGYTF. The DNA for the CDR3 is TGTGCCAGCAGCCCCACAATGAACTATGGCTACACCTTC.

This clonotype came up a few times. The chain carries TRBV18 and TRBJ1-2; maybe TRBD1 (6 bases). This CDR3 has 12 residues. Germline-derived CDR1 and CDR2 are KGHSH and LQKENI. Trimming took off 3 bases at V and 8 bases at J, with 10 bases between the two ends. This CDR3 is CASSPSGQGYTF. The CDR3 nucleotides are TGTGCCAGCTCACCCTCTGGACAGGGCTACACCTTC.